This entry lists 14 T cell receptor beta chains sequenced from one sample in a study of graft-versus-host responses after intestinal transplantation. TCRdb's table, derived via immunoSEQ multiplex PCR, lists solely in-frame clones and lacks some. The table includes some 45,000 clones, approximately 94% detected once. Sequenced material: PBMCs, taken about 350 days after intestinal transplant. The source is a human patient who received an intestinal transplant, so some T cells may come from the graft donor.

The chain employs TRBV15 and TRBJ2-3; D is perhaps TRBD1 (6 bases). The CDR3 is 19 residues long. Per the germline V gene, CDR1 is LNHNV and CDR2 is YYDKDF (reference sequence). V was shortened by 0 bases and J by 0 bases, with 19 bases between the two germline ends. CDR3 nucleotides: TGTGCCACCAGCAGAGAGTCTAAGGACAGAGACACGAGCACAGATACGCAGTATTTT. It is translated as CATSRESKDRDTSTDTQYF.

V and J are TRBV9 and TRBJ2-4; 10 positions agree with TRBD2. The junction had 5 bases not matched to a gene; V was cut back by 2 bases and J by 9 bases. CDR1 and CDR2 (germline): SGDLS, YYNGEE. The CDR3 loop spans 14 amino acids. The CDR3, as DNA: TGTGCCAGCAGCGTCCCCGGGACTAGCGTCATTCAGTACTTC. This encodes CASSVPGTSVIQYF.

This sequence joins TRBV28 and TRBJ1-4, with a possible D match to TRBD1 (5 bases). From germline, CDR1 is MDHEN and CDR2 SYDVKM. With 3 bases removed from V and 8 bases from J, the gap between germline ends came to 7 bases. The CDR3 covers 12 residues. The DNA of the CDR3 is TGTGCCAGCAGTTTTGGGGGAGAAAAACTGTTTTTT. It is translated as CASSFGGEKLFF. Supplemented by reference TRBV28 and TRBJ1-4, the full variable domain reads DVKVTQSSRYLVKRTGEKVFLECVQDMDHENMFWYRQDPGLGLRLIYFSYDVKMKEKGDIPEGYSVSREKKERFSLILESASTNQTSMYLCASSFGGEKLFFGSGTQLSVL.

The chain has TRBV28 and TRBJ2-4; a possible D gene is TRBD1 (5 bases). Germline V gene data show CDR1 as MDHEN and CDR2 as SYDVKM. V gave up 2 bases and J gave up 0 bases, with 11 bases separating them. The CDR3 has 16 residues. CDR3 in amino acids: CASSLSGALAKNIQYF. In DNA form, the CDR3 reads TGTGCCAGCAGTTTAAGTGGGGCGTTAGCCAAAAACATTCAGTACTTC.

The chain employs TRBV6-1 and TRBJ2-6; D unresolved. Germline CDR1 is MNHNS and CDR2 is SASEGT. The CDR3 sequence is 18 residues long. Deletions cut 3 bases from V and 0 bases from J, with 15 bases between. The CDR3 loop reads CASSEGLSPSSGANVLTF. The DNA for the CDR3 is TGTGCCAGCAGTGAGGGCCTTAGCCCCAGCTCTGGGGCCAACGTCCTGACTTTC.

The chain has TRBV5-6 and TRBJ2-7; 10 bases are a match to TRBD1. From germline, CDR1 is SGHDT and CDR2 YYEEEE. The junction had 3 bases not matched to a gene; V was cut back by 0 bases and J by 3 bases. The CDR3 runs to 15 residues. The DNA of the CDR3 is TGTGCCAGCAGCTTGGCCGGGACAGGGGTCTACGAGCAGTACTTC. Its translation: CASSLAGTGVYEQYF.

This rearrangement joins TRBV10-1 to TRBJ2-7, with D perhaps being TRBD1 or TRBD2 (5 bases each). Trimming shortened V by 2 bases and J by 5 bases, and 13 bases separated the two germline ends. The CDR3 is 14 amino acids. Germline V CDR1 and CDR2: WNHNN, SYGVQD (reference sequence). The CDR3 spells CASSESTGRDEQYF. The CDR3 DNA sequence: TGCGCCAGCAGTGAGAGCACGGGACGAGACGAGCAGTACTTC.

The V and J genes are TRBV20-1 and TRBJ2-3; weak D call: TRBD1 (5 bases). CDR3 size: 11 residues. With 7 bases removed from V and 6 bases from J, the gap between germline ends came to 11 bases. Germline CDR1 and CDR2: DFQATT and SNEGSKA (reference sequence). CDR3 protein: CSGGPRDTQYF. CDR3 in DNA: TGCAGTGGGGGCCCGCGGGATACGCAGTATTTT.

This rearrangement joins TRBV10-2 to TRBJ1-1; a possible D gene is TRBD1 (6 bases). Germline lookup yields CDR1 WSHSY and CDR2 SAAADI. CDR3 length equals 16 residues. The V end was cut by 0 bases, the J end by 5 bases, with 16 bases between. The CDR3: CASSESVGGARTEAFF. DNA of the CDR3: TGCGCCAGCAGTGAGTCAGTAGGGGGGGCTCGGACTGAAGCTTTCTTT.

The rearrangement links TRBV11-2 to TRBJ1-6; possible D gene TRBD1, 5 bases. Between the trimmed V and J ends, which lost 0 bases and 9 bases, there was a span of 15 bases. The CDR3 totals 16 residues. The germline CDR1 and CDR2 sequences are SGHAT and FQNNGV. The CDR3 region is CASSLDRARRGSPLHF. In DNA form, the CDR3 reads TGTGCCAGCAGCTTAGATCGGGCCAGAAGGGGTTCACCCCTCCACTTT.

CDR3 sequence: CASRGLAAQETQYF. In nucleotides, the CDR3 is TGTGCCAGCCGGGGACTAGCGGCCCAGGAGACCCAGTACTTC. The chain uses TRBV27 and TRBJ2-5; 11 nucleotides match TRBD2. The CDR3 totals 14 residues. Per the germline V gene, CDR1 is MNHEY and CDR2 is SMNVEV (reference sequence). V trimming: 8 bases; J trimming: 5 bases; junction bases outside the gene matches: 7.

The CDR3 nucleotides are TGTGCCAGCACTATACGAGAGGGTAGCTACGAGCAGTACTTC. Translating gives CASTIREGSYEQYF. The J gene is TRBJ2-7, the V gene TRBV6-5; perhaps TRBD2 as D (5 bases). Looked up from germline, CDR1 is MNHEY and CDR2 is SVGAGI. The CDR3 totals 14 residues. The ends were cut back, 7 bases at V and 3 bases at J, with 16 bases in the middle.

This clone has just one count. This chain links TRBV5-1 with TRBJ1-1; no reliable D call. This CDR3 comprises 17 residues. CDR1 and CDR2 (germline): SGHRS, YFSETQ. Trimming pared 4 bases from V and 0 bases from J, leaving 19 bases between. Written as DNA, the CDR3 is TGCGCCAGCAGCCCGAGGACGGCAACCTTTATGAACACTGAAGCTTTCTTT. It is translated as CASSPRTATFMNTEAFF.

The gene calls are TRBV13 and TRBJ2-3, with 8 bases matching TRBD2. CDR1 and CDR2 from the germline V gene are PRHDT and FYEKMQ (reference sequence). V shed 0 bases, J shed 0 bases, and the junction held 2 bases outside the gene matches. This CDR3 has 16 amino acids. DNA for the CDR3: TGTGCCAGCAGCTTAGGACTAGCGGTGAGCACAGATACGCAGTATTTT. Its protein product is CASSLGLAVSTDTQYF.